This passage covers 14 T cell receptor beta chains from one sample sequenced in a study of identical twins. TCRdb itself ran the 5' RACE reads through MiXCR, one entry per CDR3 protein. The sample lists about 220,000 distinct CDR3 sequences; around 10% were seen once. Sequencing input: memory (CD45RO+) T cells sorted from blood. All receptors come from a woman in her late teens or twenties in good health.

The chain recombines TRBV5-1 with TRBJ2-2; no definite D call. Germline CDR1 and CDR2: SGHRS and YFSETQ. V lost 3 bases and J lost 2, with 11 bases in between. The CDR3 is made up of 15 amino acids. DNA for the CDR3: TGCGCCAGCAGCTCCTCGGACCATAACACCGGGGAGCTGTTTTTT. It encodes CASSSSDHNTGELFF.

This chain uses TRBV7-2 with TRBJ1-5; D call uncertain. Trimming pared 4 bases from V and 7 bases from J, leaving 11 bases between. This CDR3 spans 13 amino acids. Germline loops: CDR1 SGHTA, CDR2 FQGNSA. The CDR3 here is CASSWRNEQPQHF. Here the CDR3 DNA reads TGTGCCAGCAGCTGGAGAAACGAGCAGCCCCAGCATTTT.

The CDR3 loop reads CASSPRNQPQHF. CDR3 bases: TGTGCCAGCAGCCCACGGAATCAGCCCCAGCATTTT. This chain connects TRBV6-2 or TRBV6-3 to TRBJ1-5; no firm D call. Trimming removed 6 bases at V and 4 bases at J, with 7 bases between. CDR3 size: 12 residues. Germline V gene sequence: CDR1 MNHEY, CDR2 SVGEGT.

This chain uses TRBV6-1 with TRBJ1-1; 7 bases are a match to TRBD1. The CDR3 runs to 13 residues. From germline, CDR1 is MNHNS and CDR2 SASEGT. V dropped 7 bases and J dropped 3; count of bases not matched to a gene: 5. In DNA, the CDR3 is TGTGCCAGCAACTACAGGGGCCACACTGAAGCTTTCTTT. Translated: CASNYRGHTEAFF.

The V call is TRBV7-9, the J call TRBJ2-7; TRBD1 agrees at 9 bases. V lost 6 bases, J lost 2 bases, and 2 bases stayed unmatched. Germline CDR1 SEHNR, CDR2 FQNEAQ (reference sequence). The CDR3 loop spans 13 amino acids. CDR3 coding DNA: TGTGCCAGCAGACGGACAGGGGCCTACGAGCAGTACTTC. Its protein is CASRRTGAYEQYF. The full variable domain, in which reference TRBV7-9 and TRBJ2-7 provide the parts outside the CDR3, is DTGVSQNPRHKITKRGQNVTFRCDPISEHNRLYWYRQTLGQGPEFLTYFQNEAQLEKSRLLSDRFSAERPKGSFSTLEIQRTEQGDSAMYLCASRRTGAYEQYFGPGTRLTVT.

The chain has TRBV20-1 and TRBJ1-6; D gene ambiguous. The CDR3 is made up of 15 amino acids. Germline V gene lookup returns CDR1 DFQATT and CDR2 SNEGSKA (reference sequence). Trimming pared 4 bases from V and 5 bases from J, leaving 15 bases between. Here the CDR3 DNA reads TGCAGTGCTAAGACCGGCGGGGTGGATAATTCACCCCTCCACTTT. It specifies CSAKTGGVDNSPLHF.

This clonotype has more than one count but fewer than ten. The chain couples TRBV6-1 to TRBJ1-5, with a possible D match to TRBD1 (5 bases). The V and J ends lost 8 bases and 5 bases respectively, with 13 bases between them. Germline V CDR1 and CDR2: MNHNS, SASEGT. The CDR3 spans 13 residues. The CDR3 here is CASGGAAYQPQHF. For the CDR3, the DNA is TGTGCCAGCGGAGGGGCAGCGTATCAGCCCCAGCATTTT.

The table lists this clonotype with a few counts. The rearrangement joins TRBV6-2 or TRBV6-3 to TRBJ1-1; D possibly corresponds to TRBD1 (6 bases). The germline V gene encodes CDR1 MNHEY and CDR2 SVGEGT. This CDR3 comprises 14 residues. The V gene lost 2 bases and the J gene lost 5 bases, with 12 bases spanning the gap. CDR3 nucleotide sequence: TGTGCCAGCAGTTACGGGGGAGGGGGAACTGAAGCTTTCTTT. This sequence encodes CASSYGGGGTEAFF.

The DNA for the CDR3 is TGTGCCAGCAGTTTTGTGGGAGGGCGAGGAGATACGCAGTATTTT. Its translation: CASSFVGGRGDTQYF. The chain recombines TRBV12-3 or TRBV12-4 with TRBJ2-3; the match to TRBD2 covers 7 bases. Trimming removed 3 bases from V and 5 bases from J; junction bases left unmatched: 8. The CDR3 is 15 residues long.

This clonotype has ten or more counts. The gene calls are TRBV29-1 and TRBJ2-3; D remains unclear. This CDR3 is built from 14 residues. V lost 7 bases and J lost 2, with 16 bases in between. The germline CDR1 and CDR2 sequences are SQVTM and ANQGSEA. As DNA, the CDR3 is TGCAGCGGCCAGCCCGTTTCCCACACAGATACGCAGTATTTT. It encodes CSGQPVSHTDTQYF.

This clonotype was seen more than once but under ten times. The chain is built from TRBV7-2 and TRBJ1-3, with D uncertain. The CDR3 has 16 residues. The germline V and J ends were trimmed by 1 base and 0 bases, with 10 bases remaining between them. Germline CDR1 and CDR2: SGHTA and FQGNSA. The CDR3 is CASSLEGRTSGNTIYF. DNA of the CDR3: TGTGCCAGCAGCTTAGAAGGCCGAACCTCTGGAAACACCATATATTTT.

This clonotype was seen a few times. The chain carries TRBV6-1 and TRBJ1-1, with a weak D call TRBD1 (5 bases). Trimming pared 6 bases from V and 7 bases from J, leaving 15 bases between. CDR1 MNHNS and CDR2 SASEGT come from the germline V gene. CDR3 length: 13 residues. The CDR3 DNA follows: TGTGCCAGCAGCCACCTAGACAGAAATGAAGCTTTCTTT. Translation gives CASSHLDRNEAFF.

The chain joins TRBV5-6 to TRBJ1-5; D unresolved. In germline, CDR1 is SGHDT, CDR2 YYEEEE. V was clipped by 9 bases and J by 5 bases, with 18 bases between them. The CDR3 is made up of 14 amino acids. The CDR3 here is CAIGPGLLHQPQHF. In nucleotides, the CDR3 is TGTGCCATCGGCCCCGGGCTCCTCCATCAGCCCCAGCATTTT.

The rearrangement uses TRBV27 and TRBJ2-3, with D unresolved. Germline-derived CDR1 and CDR2 are MNHEY and SMNVEV (reference sequence). The CDR3 runs to 14 residues. Trimming stripped 2 bases from V and 6 bases from J, with 12 bases between. The DNA for the CDR3 is TGTGCCAGCAGTTTACGCAGCACGGTGGATACGCAGTATTTT. It yields the protein CASSLRSTVDTQYF.